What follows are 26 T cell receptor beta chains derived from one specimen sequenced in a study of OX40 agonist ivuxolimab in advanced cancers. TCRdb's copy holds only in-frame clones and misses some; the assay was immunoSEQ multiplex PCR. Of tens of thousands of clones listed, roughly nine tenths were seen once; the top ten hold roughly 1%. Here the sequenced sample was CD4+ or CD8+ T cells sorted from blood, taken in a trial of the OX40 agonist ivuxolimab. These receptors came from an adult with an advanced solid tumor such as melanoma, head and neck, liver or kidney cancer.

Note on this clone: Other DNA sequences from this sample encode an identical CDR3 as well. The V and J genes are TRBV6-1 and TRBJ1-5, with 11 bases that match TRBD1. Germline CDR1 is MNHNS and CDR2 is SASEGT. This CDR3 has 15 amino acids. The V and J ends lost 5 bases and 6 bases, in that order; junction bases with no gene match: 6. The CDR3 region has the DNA TGTGCCAGCAGTACCGGGACAGGGGGTCCTCAGCCCCAGCATTTT. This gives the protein CASSTGTGGPQPQHF.

DNA for the CDR3: TGTGCCTGGAGTGTACTCGGGCACGGGGGCGGCTACACCTTC. Its protein is CAWSVLGHGGGYTF. This rearrangement joins TRBV30 to TRBJ1-2, with D perhaps matching TRBD1 (6 bases). The CDR3 consists of 14 residues. V was clipped by 0 bases and J by 8 bases, with 16 bases between them. Germline V lookup: CDR1 GTSNPN, CDR2 SVGIG (reference sequence).

The CDR3 DNA sequence: TGTGCCAGCCGGGGGGCGAGCTCCTACGAGCAGTACTTC. It translates to CASRGASSYEQYF. The chain employs TRBV11-2 and TRBJ2-7; tentatively, D is TRBD2 (7 bases). The germline V gene has CDR1 SGHAT and CDR2 FQNNGV. The CDR3 has 13 amino acids. V shed 8 bases and J shed 0 bases, with 11 bases lying between them.

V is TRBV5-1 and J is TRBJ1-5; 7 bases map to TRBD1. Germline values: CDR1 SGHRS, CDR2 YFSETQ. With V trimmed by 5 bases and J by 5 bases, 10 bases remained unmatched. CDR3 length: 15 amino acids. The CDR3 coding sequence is TGCGCCAGCAGGCCGACAGGGACTGGGGATCAGCCCCAGCATTTT. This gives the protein CASRPTGTGDQPQHF.

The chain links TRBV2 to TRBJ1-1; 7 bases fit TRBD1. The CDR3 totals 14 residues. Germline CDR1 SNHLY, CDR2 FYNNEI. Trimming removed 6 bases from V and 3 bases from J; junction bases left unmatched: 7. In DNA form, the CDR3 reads TGTGCCAGCAGCCTACAGGGGTGGGACACTGAAGCTTTCTTT. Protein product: CASSLQGWDTEAFF.

Here the CDR3 DNA reads TGTGCCAGCAGCGCCACGAAGGGGGTGGGGGATACGCAGTATTTT. Translated, it gives CASSATKGVGDTQYF. The chain carries TRBV9 and TRBJ2-3; TRBD1 might be the D (6 bases). Looked up from germline, CDR1 is SGDLS and CDR2 is YYNGEE. V lost 3 bases, J lost 6 bases, and 17 bases lay in between. CDR3 length: 15 residues.

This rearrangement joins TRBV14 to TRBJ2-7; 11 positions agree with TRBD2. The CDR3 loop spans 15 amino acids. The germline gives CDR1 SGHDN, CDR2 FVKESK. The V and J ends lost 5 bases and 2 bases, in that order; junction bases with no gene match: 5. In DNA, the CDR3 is TGTGCCAGCAGCATAGGACTAGCGGGCGCCTACGAGCAGTACTTC. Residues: CASSIGLAGAYEQYF.

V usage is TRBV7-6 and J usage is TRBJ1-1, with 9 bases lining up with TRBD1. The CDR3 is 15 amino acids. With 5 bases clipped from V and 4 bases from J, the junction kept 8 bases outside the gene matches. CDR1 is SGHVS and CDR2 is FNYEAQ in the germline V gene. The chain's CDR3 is CASSRTGARATEAFF. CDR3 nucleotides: TGTGCCAGCAGCCGGACAGGGGCGAGGGCCACTGAAGCTTTCTTT.

The CDR3 protein is CASSHGQGRGTDTQYF. The CDR3 DNA reads as TGTGCCAGCAGTCACGGACAGGGGCGAGGGACAGATACGCAGTATTTT. This chain uses TRBV27 with TRBJ2-3; 9 nucleotides match TRBD1. V dropped 5 bases and J dropped 3; count of bases not matched to a gene: 9. The CDR3 spans 16 residues. The germline V gene has CDR1 MNHEY and CDR2 SMNVEV (reference sequence).

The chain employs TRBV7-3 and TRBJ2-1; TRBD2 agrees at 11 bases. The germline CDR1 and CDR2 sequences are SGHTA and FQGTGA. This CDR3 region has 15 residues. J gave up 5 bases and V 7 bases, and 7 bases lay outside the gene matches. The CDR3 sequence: CASTVAGGPNNEQFF. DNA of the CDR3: TGTGCCAGCACCGTAGCGGGAGGGCCGAACAATGAGCAGTTCTTC. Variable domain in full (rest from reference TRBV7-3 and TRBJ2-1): GAGVSQTPSNKVTEKGKYVELRCDPISGHTALYWYRQSLGQGPEFLIYFQGTGAADDSGLPNDRFFAVRPEGSVSTLKIQRTERGDSAVYLCASTVAGGPNNEQFFGPGTRLTVL.

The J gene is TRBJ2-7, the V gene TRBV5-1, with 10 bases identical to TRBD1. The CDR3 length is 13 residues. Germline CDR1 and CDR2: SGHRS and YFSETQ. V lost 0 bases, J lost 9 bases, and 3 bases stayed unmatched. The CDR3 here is CASSLGQGAGQYF. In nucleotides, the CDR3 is TGCGCCAGCAGCTTGGGACAGGGGGCCGGGCAGTACTTC. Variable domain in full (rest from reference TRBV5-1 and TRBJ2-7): KAGVTQTPRYLIKTRGQQVTLSCSPISGHRSVSWYQQTPGQGLQFLFEYFSETQRNKGNFPGRFSGRQFSNSRSEMNVSTLELGDSALYLCASSLGQGAGQYFGPGTRLTVT.

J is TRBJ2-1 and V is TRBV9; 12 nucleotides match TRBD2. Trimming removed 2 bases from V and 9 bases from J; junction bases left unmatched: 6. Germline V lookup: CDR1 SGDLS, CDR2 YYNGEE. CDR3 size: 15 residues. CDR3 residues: CASSVLAGGHSEQFF. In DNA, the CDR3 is TGTGCCAGCAGCGTCCTAGCGGGGGGGCATAGTGAGCAGTTCTTC.

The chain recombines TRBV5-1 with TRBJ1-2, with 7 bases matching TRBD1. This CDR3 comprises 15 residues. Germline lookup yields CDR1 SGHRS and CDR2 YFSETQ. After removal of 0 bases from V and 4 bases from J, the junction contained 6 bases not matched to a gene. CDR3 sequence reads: CASSLALTGSYGYTF. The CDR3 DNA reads TGCGCCAGCAGCTTGGCTTTGACAGGGTCCTATGGCTACACCTTC. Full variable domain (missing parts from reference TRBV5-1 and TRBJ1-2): KAGVTQTPRYLIKTRGQQVTLSCSPISGHRSVSWYQQTPGQGLQFLFEYFSETQRNKGNFPGRFSGRQFSNSRSEMNVSTLELGDSALYLCASSLALTGSYGYTFGSGTRLTVV.

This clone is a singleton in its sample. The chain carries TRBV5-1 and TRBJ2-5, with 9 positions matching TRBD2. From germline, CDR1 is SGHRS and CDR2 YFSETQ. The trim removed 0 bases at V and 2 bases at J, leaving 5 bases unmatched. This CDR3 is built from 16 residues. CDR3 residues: CASSLGGSGSQETQYF. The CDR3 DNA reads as TGCGCCAGCAGCTTGGGGGGTAGCGGGAGTCAAGAGACCCAGTACTTC.

CDR3 amino acids: CASSFDNEQFF. Written as DNA, the CDR3 is TGTGCCAGCAGCTTTGACAATGAGCAGTTCTTC. The genes are TRBV11-3 and TRBJ2-1; D gene ambiguous. In germline, CDR1 is SGHNT, CDR2 YENEEA. Deletions cut 3 bases from V and 5 bases from J, with 2 bases between. The CDR3 extends over 11 amino acids.

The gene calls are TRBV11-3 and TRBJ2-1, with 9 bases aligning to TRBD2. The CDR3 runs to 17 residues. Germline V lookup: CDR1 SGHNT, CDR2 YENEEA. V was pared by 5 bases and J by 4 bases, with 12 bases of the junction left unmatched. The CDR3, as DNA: TGTGCCAGCAGCCCAAAGGCGGGAGGGCCCGTTTACAATGAGCAGTTCTTC. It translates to CASSPKAGGPVYNEQFF.

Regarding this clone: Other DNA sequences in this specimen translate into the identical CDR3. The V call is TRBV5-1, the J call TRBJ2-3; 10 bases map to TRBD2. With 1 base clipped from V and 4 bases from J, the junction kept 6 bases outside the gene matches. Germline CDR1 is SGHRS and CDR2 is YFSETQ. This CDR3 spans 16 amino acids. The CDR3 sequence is CASSLSSSGSADTQYF. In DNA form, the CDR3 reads TGCGCCAGCAGCTTGTCCTCTAGCGGGAGTGCAGATACGCAGTATTTT.

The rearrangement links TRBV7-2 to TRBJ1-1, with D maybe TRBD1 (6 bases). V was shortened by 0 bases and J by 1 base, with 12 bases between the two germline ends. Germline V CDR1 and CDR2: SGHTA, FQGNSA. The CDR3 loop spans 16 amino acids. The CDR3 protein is CASSLAGQLQNTEAFF. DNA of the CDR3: TGTGCCAGCAGCTTAGCAGGACAGCTCCAGAACACTGAAGCTTTCTTT.

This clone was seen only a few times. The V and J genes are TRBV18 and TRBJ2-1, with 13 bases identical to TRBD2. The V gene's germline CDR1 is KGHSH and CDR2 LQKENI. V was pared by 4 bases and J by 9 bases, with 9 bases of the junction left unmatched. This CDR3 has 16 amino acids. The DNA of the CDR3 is TGTGCCAGCTCACGAAGGACTAGCGGGAGTCGGGGTGAGCAGTTCTTC. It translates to CASSRRTSGSRGEQFF. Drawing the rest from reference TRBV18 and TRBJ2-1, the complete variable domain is NAGVMQNPRHLVRRRGQEARLRCSPMKGHSHVYWYRQLPEEGLKFMVYLQKENIIDESGMPKERFSAEFPKEGPSILRIQQVVRGDSAAYFCASSRRTSGSRGEQFFGPGTRLTVL.

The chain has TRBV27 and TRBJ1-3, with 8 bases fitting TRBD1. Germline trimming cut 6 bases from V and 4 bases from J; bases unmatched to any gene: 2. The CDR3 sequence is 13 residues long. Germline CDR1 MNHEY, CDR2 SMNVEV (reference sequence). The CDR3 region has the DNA TGTGCCAGCAGCAACAGGGGGGGAAACACCATATATTTT. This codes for CASSNRGGNTIYF.

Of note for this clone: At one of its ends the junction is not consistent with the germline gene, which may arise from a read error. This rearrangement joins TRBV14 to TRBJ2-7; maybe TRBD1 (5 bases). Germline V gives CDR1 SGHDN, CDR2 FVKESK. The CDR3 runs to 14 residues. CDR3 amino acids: CASSQGASGEKGSF. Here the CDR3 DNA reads TGTGCCAGCAGCCAAGGGGCATCGGGCGAAAAGGGGTCCTTC.

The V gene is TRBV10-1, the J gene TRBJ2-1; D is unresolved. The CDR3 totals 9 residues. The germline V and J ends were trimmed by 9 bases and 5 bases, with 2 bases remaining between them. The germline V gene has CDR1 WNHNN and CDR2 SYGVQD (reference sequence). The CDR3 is CARNNEQFF. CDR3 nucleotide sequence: TGCGCCAGGAACAATGAGCAGTTCTTC.

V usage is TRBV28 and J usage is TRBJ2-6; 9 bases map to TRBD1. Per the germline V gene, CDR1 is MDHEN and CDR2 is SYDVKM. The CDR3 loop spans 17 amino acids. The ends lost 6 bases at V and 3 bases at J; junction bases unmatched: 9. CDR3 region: CASSPRTGEHGANVLTF. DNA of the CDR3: TGTGCCAGCAGCCCAAGGACAGGGGAACATGGGGCCAACGTCCTGACTTTC.

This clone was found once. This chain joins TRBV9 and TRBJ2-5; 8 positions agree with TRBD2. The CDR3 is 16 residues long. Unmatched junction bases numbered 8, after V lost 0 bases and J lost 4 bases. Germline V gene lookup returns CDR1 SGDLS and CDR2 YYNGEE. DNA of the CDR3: TGTGCCAGCAGCGTAGGGGATAGCGGGATGTCAGAGACCCAGTACTTC. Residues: CASSVGDSGMSETQYF.

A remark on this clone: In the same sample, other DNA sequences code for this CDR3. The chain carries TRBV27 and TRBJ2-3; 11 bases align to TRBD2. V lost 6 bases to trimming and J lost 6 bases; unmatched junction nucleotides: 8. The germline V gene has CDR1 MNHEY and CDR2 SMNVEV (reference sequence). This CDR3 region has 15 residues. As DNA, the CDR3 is TGTGCCAGCAGCCGCCTAGCGGGGGGAGCGGATACGCAGTATTTT. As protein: CASSRLAGGADTQYF.

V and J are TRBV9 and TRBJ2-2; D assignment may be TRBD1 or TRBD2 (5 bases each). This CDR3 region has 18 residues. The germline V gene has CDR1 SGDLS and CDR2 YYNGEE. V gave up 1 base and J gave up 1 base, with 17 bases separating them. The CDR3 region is CASSVRYEGTLNTGELFF. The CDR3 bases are TGTGCCAGCAGCGTACGCTACGAGGGGACCTTGAACACCGGGGAGCTGTTTTTT.